This paragraph reports one T cell receptor beta chain. Its antigen is not known. The CDR3 covers 13 residues. V was cut by 7 bases and J by 4 bases, with 12 bases left in between. The data belong to a study of vaccination effects on CD4 cells after COVID-19. Across the whole study: Participants completed two doses of the BNT162b2 or mRNA-1273 vaccine.

Viral peptide pools were used in the ViraFEST assay to expand antigen-specific CD4+ T cells, and sequencing came afterward. Cultured cells yielded isolated CD4+ T cells after less than 11 days. Having tested negative for nucleocapsid antibodies, the vaccine recipients showed no prior SARS-CoV-2 infection. Wells of roughly 1.9 million PBMC each were grown with 8.5 to 10 IU/ml IL-2 and approximately 10 ug/ml peptides. TCRdb's table, derived via immunoSEQ multiplex PCR, lists solely in-frame clones and lacks some. The top ten hold approximately 2.8% of the sample, which has tens of thousands of clones, 70% to 80% seen once.

This receptor was identified in a human donor who received a COVID-19 vaccine. Source: CD4+ T cells from PBMCs cultured with HCoV-NL63 spike peptides, taken before COVID-19 vaccination. The chain couples TRBV12-3 or TRBV12-4 to TRBJ2-3, with a tentative D call TRBD2 (5 bases). In DNA, the CDR3 is TGTGCCAGCATCCTGGACTCTTCAGATACGCAGTATTTT. Translated: CASILDSSDTQYF.